These 26 T cell receptor beta chains came from one sample sequenced in a study of CD8+ T cells in alopecia areata. cDNA serving as the sequencing template came from extracted, reverse transcribed RNA. The data were produced by immunoSEQ multiplex PCR, yet TCRdb's version contains in-frame clones alone and is incomplete. The table records approximately 210,000 clones, under 70% of them present only once. This sample's treatment: oral pan-JAK inhibitor, 5-10 mg twice daily. Sequencing was performed on CD4+ T cells sorted from blood, taken at week 4, from a patient treated with tofacitinib. Every receptor here comes from a human donor with alopecia areata.

This clone is a singleton in its sample. The chain employs TRBV5-1 and TRBJ2-2; D is uncertain. CDR1 is SGHRS, CDR2 YFSETQ, per germline. Trimming stripped 2 bases from V and 8 bases from J, with 10 bases between. This CDR3 contains 13 residues. The CDR3 region has the DNA TGCGCCAGCAGCTTAGAGCTTAGAGGGGAGCTGTTTTTT. It encodes CASSLELRGELFF.

This clone was found a few times. The sample holds other DNA sequences that translate to the same CDR3. The chain is built from TRBV2 and TRBJ2-5; D is undetermined. Trimming left V 2 bases short and J 4 bases short, with 8 bases between. Germline lookup yields CDR1 SNHLY and CDR2 FYNNEI. This CDR3 is 13 amino acids long. In DNA form, the CDR3 reads TGTGCCAGCAGTGAACTAGGGTTAGAGACCCAGTACTTC. Translated, it gives CASSELGLETQYF.

This sequence joins TRBV14 and TRBJ1-6; D unclear. V was trimmed by 0 bases and J by 7 bases, leaving 7 bases between them. CDR3 size: 14 residues. Germline loops: CDR1 SGHDN, CDR2 FVKESK. For the CDR3, the DNA is TGTGCCAGCAGCCAAGAAGTTTCGAATTCACCCCTCCACTTT. It specifies CASSQEVSNSPLHF. Supplemented by reference TRBV14 and TRBJ1-6, the full variable domain reads EAGVTQFPSHSVIEKGQTVTLRCDPISGHDNLYWYRRVMGKEIKFLLHFVKESKQDESGMPNNRFLAERTGGTYSTLKVQPAELEDSGVYFCASSQEVSNSPLHFGNGTRLTVT.

The chain links TRBV9 to TRBJ2-5; 8 nucleotides line up with TRBD2. The CDR3 is made up of 15 amino acids. With V trimmed by 4 bases and J by 1 base, 6 bases remained unmatched. Per the germline V gene, CDR1 is SGDLS and CDR2 is YYNGEE. The CDR3 nucleotides read TGTGCCAGCAGCACAACTCGGGGGGGCCAAGAGACCCAGTACTTC. The encoded protein is CASSTTRGGQETQYF.

This clone was observed a handful of times. V and J are TRBV30 and TRBJ2-5; D remains ambiguous. V lost 0 bases and J lost 5, with 13 bases in between. Germline CDR1 GTSNPN, CDR2 SVGIG (reference sequence). The CDR3 loop spans 14 amino acids. The CDR3 DNA follows: TGTGCCTGGAGTGTACCCCGCAAGTCGGAGACCCAGTACTTC. Its protein is CAWSVPRKSETQYF.

This clone was seen only a few times. The chain has TRBV7-2 and TRBJ2-1; D gene uncertain. The CDR3 consists of 15 residues. Per the germline V gene, CDR1 is SGHTA and CDR2 is FQGNSA. V lost 4 bases to trimming and J lost 0 bases, with 10 bases between them. CDR3 residues: CASSSRRISYNEQFF. For the CDR3, the DNA is TGTGCCAGCAGCTCTCGGCGGATCTCCTACAATGAGCAGTTCTTC.

With regard to this clone: The conserved phenylalanine or tryptophan normally closing the CDR3 is absent here, so this likely arose from a read error. The DNA is left out, because the CDR3 cannot be placed on it with certainty; the CDR3 is given as TCRdb lists it. The CDR3 region is CASSEQGWGKTEAI. V is TRBV6-6 and J is TRBJ1-2; TRBD1, the D gene given by the table, was not confirmed from the DNA. The CDR3 extends over 14 residues, inclusive of both ends. CDR1 and CDR2 from the germline V gene are MNHNY and SVGAGI (reference sequence).

The J gene is TRBJ2-3, the V gene TRBV29-1; TRBD1 agrees at 9 bases. The V segment lost 0 bases and the J segment 3 bases; nucleotides outside the gene matches: 7. This CDR3 region has 16 residues. The germline gives CDR1 SQVTM, CDR2 ANQGSEA. This CDR3 is CSVEDWGQGATDTQYF. DNA of the CDR3: TGCAGCGTTGAAGATTGGGGACAGGGAGCGACAGATACGCAGTATTTT.

The genes are TRBV19 and TRBJ1-5, with D maybe TRBD1 (6 bases). The CDR3 loop spans 13 amino acids. Trimming took off 3 bases at V and 4 bases at J, with 7 bases between the two ends. In germline, CDR1 is LNHDA, CDR2 SQIVND (reference sequence). CDR3: CASSMDRNQPQHF. As DNA, the CDR3 is TGTGCCAGTAGTATGGACAGAAATCAGCCCCAGCATTTT.

The rearrangement links TRBV10-3 to TRBJ2-7, with 11 bases fitting TRBD1. Germline V gives CDR1 ENHRY, CDR2 SYGVKD. Germline trimming cut 6 bases from V and 6 bases from J; bases unmatched to any gene: 4. The CDR3 extends over 13 amino acids. The DNA for the CDR3 is TGTGCCATCAGGGGACAGGGGGGGAGCGAGCAGTACTTC. This sequence encodes CAIRGQGGSEQYF.

The genes are TRBV7-2 and TRBJ1-3; D gene ambiguous. Trimming cost V 1 base and J 0 bases, with 10 bases left between them. Germline V CDR1 and CDR2: SGHTA, FQGNSA. The CDR3 totals 16 residues. This chain's CDR3 is CASSLVHDASGNTIYF. CDR3 bases: TGTGCCAGCAGCTTAGTGCATGATGCCTCTGGAAACACCATATATTTT.

This chain links TRBV11-1 with TRBJ2-5, with TRBD1 matching 9 bases. Germline lookup yields CDR1 SGHAT and CDR2 FQDESV (reference sequence). This CDR3 region has 14 residues. The V and J ends lost 6 bases and 5 bases, in that order; junction bases with no gene match: 7. The CDR3: CASSFQQGAETQYF. CDR3 in DNA: TGTGCCAGCAGTTTTCAACAGGGGGCGGAGACCCAGTACTTC.

The rearrangement joins TRBV7-9 to TRBJ2-5; 7 bases are shared with TRBD1. The ends lost 0 bases at V and 2 bases at J; junction bases unmatched: 3. CDR1 and CDR2 (germline): SEHNR, FQNEAQ (reference sequence). The length of the CDR3 is 15 residues. CDR3 nucleotide sequence: TGTGCCAGCAGCTTAGCGATGGACAGGCAAGAGACCCAGTACTTC. Encoded protein: CASSLAMDRQETQYF.

The rearrangement uses TRBV5-8 and TRBJ2-3; 10 bases match TRBD1. CDR1 is SGHTS, CDR2 YDEGEE, per germline. The trim removed 4 bases at V and 3 bases at J, leaving 8 bases unmatched. The CDR3 loop spans 16 amino acids. The CDR3: CASSTPGQGGTDTQYF. The CDR3 DNA reads TGTGCCAGCAGCACCCCTGGACAGGGGGGAACAGATACGCAGTATTTT. Supplemented by reference TRBV5-8 and TRBJ2-3, the full variable domain reads EAGVTQSPTHLIKTRGQQATLRCSPISGHTSVYWYQQALGLGLQFLLWYDEGEERNRGNFPPRFSGRQFPNYSSELNVNALELEDSALYLCASSTPGQGGTDTQYFGPGTRLTVL.

This chain joins TRBV2 and TRBJ2-7, with TRBD2 matching over 10 bases. This CDR3 region has 16 residues. With 3 bases clipped from V and 7 bases from J, the junction kept 12 bases outside the gene matches. In germline, CDR1 is SNHLY, CDR2 FYNNEI. The CDR3: CASSDSPLAGAREQYF. The CDR3 DNA reads as TGTGCCAGCAGTGATAGCCCGCTAGCGGGGGCGAGAGAGCAGTACTTC.

This chain links TRBV2 with TRBJ2-4; 7 bases are a match to TRBD1. The CDR3 extends over 13 amino acids. The germline V gene encodes CDR1 SNHLY and CDR2 FYNNEI. Trimming removed 8 bases from V and 5 bases from J; junction bases left unmatched: 6. CDR3 sequence reads: CASHRGMENIQYF. CDR3 in DNA: TGTGCCAGCCACAGGGGAATGGAAAACATTCAGTACTTC.

V gene TRBV4-1 combines with J gene TRBJ1-2; tentatively, D is TRBD1 (6 bases). From germline, CDR1 is MGHRA and CDR2 YSYEKL. This CDR3 comprises 16 residues. V gave up 0 bases and J gave up 8 bases, with 19 bases separating them. The CDR3 loop reads CASSQDYGGMPGGYTF. CDR3 sequence (DNA): TGCGCCAGCAGCCAAGATTATGGGGGCATGCCGGGAGGCTACACCTTC.

The chain recombines TRBV5-1 with TRBJ1-6; 7 bases agree with TRBD1. This CDR3 comprises 18 residues. CDR1 SGHRS and CDR2 YFSETQ come from the germline V gene. The trim removed 0 bases at V and 10 bases at J, leaving 16 bases unmatched. In nucleotides, the CDR3 is TGCGCCAGCAGCTTGGGGGGGACAGCATCTTTACCCAGCTCACCCCTCCACTTT. Protein: CASSLGGTASLPSSPLHF.

This clone was picked up one time. J is TRBJ2-5 and V is TRBV29-1; tentatively, D is TRBD2 (5 bases). Germline CDR1 reads SQVTM; CDR2 reads ANQGSEA. This CDR3 region has 14 residues. Trimming took 4 bases from V and 5 from J, leaving 17 bases between them. CDR3 bases: TGCAGCGTTGTTAGCGAAGGATGGCAGGAGACCCAGTACTTC. This encodes CSVVSEGWQETQYF.

This clone was counted a single time. The CDR3 protein is CASSPGLLWRANTGELFF. CDR3 nucleotides: TGTGCCAGCTCACCAGGGCTCCTTTGGCGCGCGAACACCGGGGAGCTGTTTTTT. The chain uses TRBV18 and TRBJ2-2; D gene unclear. The CDR3 runs to 18 residues. Germline CDR1 and CDR2: KGHSH and LQKENI. V was trimmed by 2 bases and J by 0 bases, leaving 16 bases between them.

The gene calls are TRBV29-1 and TRBJ2-3; the D gene is possibly TRBD2 (7 bases). Germline values: CDR1 SQVTM, CDR2 ANQGSEA. CDR3 length: 14 residues. Trimming removed 0 bases at V and 2 bases at J, with 9 bases between. CDR3 coding DNA: TGCAGCGTTGAAGAGGCGGGGGCCACAGATACGCAGTATTTT. This gives the protein CSVEEAGATDTQYF.

Written as DNA, the CDR3 is TGTGCCAGCTCAGGGGACATTCAGTACTTC. Its translation is CASSGDIQYF. The rearrangement joins TRBV18 to TRBJ2-4; no clear D. In germline, CDR1 is KGHSH, CDR2 LQKENI. The CDR3 contains 10 residues. V was shortened by 5 bases and J by 8 bases, with 4 bases between the two germline ends. Variable domain in full (rest from reference TRBV18 and TRBJ2-4): NAGVMQNPRHLVRRRGQEARLRCSPMKGHSHVYWYRQLPEEGLKFMVYLQKENIIDESGMPKERFSAEFPKEGPSILRIQQVVRGDSAAYFCASSGDIQYFGAGTRLSVL.

Only one count was recorded for this clone. The chain couples TRBV30 to TRBJ1-1, with D possibly matching TRBD1 (6 bases). The germline V gene has CDR1 GTSNPN and CDR2 SVGIG (reference sequence). The CDR3 runs 13 residues. V was trimmed by 2 bases and J by 5 bases, leaving 12 bases between them. CDR3: CAWSKGGLTEAFF. CDR3 in DNA: TGTGCCTGGAGTAAAGGGGGGCTAACTGAAGCTTTCTTT.

The chain couples TRBV18 to TRBJ2-1; D not certain. The CDR3 length is 13 residues. In germline, CDR1 is KGHSH, CDR2 LQKENI. V shed 8 bases and J shed 5 bases, with 13 bases lying between them. CDR3 sequence: CASTYGRDNEQFF. The CDR3 DNA is TGTGCCAGCACCTACGGCCGAGACAATGAGCAGTTCTTC. The complete variable domain, with remaining parts taken from reference TRBV18 and TRBJ2-1, reads NAGVMQNPRHLVRRRGQEARLRCSPMKGHSHVYWYRQLPEEGLKFMVYLQKENIIDESGMPKERFSAEFPKEGPSILRIQQVVRGDSAAYFCASTYGRDNEQFFGPGTRLTVL.

This clone was counted between two and nine times. The V and J genes are TRBV4-1 and TRBJ2-5, with a weak D call TRBD2 (6 bases). Per germline, CDR1 MGHRA and CDR2 YSYEKL. The CDR3 has 16 amino acids. The V gene lost 0 bases and the J gene lost 2 bases, with 13 bases spanning the gap. CDR3 DNA sequence: TGCGCCAGCAGCCAAGATGCAGTGCGGGGTCAAGAGACCCAGTACTTC. This gives the protein CASSQDAVRGQETQYF.

The V and J genes are TRBV25-1 and TRBJ2-7, with D perhaps TRBD1 (5 bases). This CDR3 spans 11 amino acids. Germline CDR1 MGHDK, CDR2 SYGVNS. Deletions cut 8 bases from V and 3 bases from J, with 8 bases between. DNA for the CDR3: TGTGCCAGCGCCCAGGGCTACGAGCAGTACTTC. Protein sequence: CASAQGYEQYF.